The clone carrying this T cell receptor beta chain was observed once. This sample stems from a study of cytomegalovirus exposure and HLA in healthy donors. The CDR3 consists of 15 residues. Germline V gene lookup returns CDR1 MGHRA and CDR2 YSYEKL. Trimming pared 2 bases from V and 3 bases from J, leaving 11 bases between. In the PCR, 60 Vbeta and 13 Jbeta primers were used. Libraries were prepared by immunoSEQ multiplex PCR; TCRdb keeps only in-frame clonotypes and omits some of them. The profile covers 150,000 or so clones, with roughly 84% appearing a single time and roughly 1% taken by the ten largest.

The sequence derives from a man aged 25 to 40 in good health and CMV-seronegative. J is TRBJ1-5 and V is TRBV4-1; D is unresolved. The sequenced sample was PBMCs. CDR3 protein: CASSQLDSYNQPQHF. The CDR3 DNA reads as TGCGCCAGCAGCCAATTAGACTCGTACAATCAGCCCCAGCATTTT.